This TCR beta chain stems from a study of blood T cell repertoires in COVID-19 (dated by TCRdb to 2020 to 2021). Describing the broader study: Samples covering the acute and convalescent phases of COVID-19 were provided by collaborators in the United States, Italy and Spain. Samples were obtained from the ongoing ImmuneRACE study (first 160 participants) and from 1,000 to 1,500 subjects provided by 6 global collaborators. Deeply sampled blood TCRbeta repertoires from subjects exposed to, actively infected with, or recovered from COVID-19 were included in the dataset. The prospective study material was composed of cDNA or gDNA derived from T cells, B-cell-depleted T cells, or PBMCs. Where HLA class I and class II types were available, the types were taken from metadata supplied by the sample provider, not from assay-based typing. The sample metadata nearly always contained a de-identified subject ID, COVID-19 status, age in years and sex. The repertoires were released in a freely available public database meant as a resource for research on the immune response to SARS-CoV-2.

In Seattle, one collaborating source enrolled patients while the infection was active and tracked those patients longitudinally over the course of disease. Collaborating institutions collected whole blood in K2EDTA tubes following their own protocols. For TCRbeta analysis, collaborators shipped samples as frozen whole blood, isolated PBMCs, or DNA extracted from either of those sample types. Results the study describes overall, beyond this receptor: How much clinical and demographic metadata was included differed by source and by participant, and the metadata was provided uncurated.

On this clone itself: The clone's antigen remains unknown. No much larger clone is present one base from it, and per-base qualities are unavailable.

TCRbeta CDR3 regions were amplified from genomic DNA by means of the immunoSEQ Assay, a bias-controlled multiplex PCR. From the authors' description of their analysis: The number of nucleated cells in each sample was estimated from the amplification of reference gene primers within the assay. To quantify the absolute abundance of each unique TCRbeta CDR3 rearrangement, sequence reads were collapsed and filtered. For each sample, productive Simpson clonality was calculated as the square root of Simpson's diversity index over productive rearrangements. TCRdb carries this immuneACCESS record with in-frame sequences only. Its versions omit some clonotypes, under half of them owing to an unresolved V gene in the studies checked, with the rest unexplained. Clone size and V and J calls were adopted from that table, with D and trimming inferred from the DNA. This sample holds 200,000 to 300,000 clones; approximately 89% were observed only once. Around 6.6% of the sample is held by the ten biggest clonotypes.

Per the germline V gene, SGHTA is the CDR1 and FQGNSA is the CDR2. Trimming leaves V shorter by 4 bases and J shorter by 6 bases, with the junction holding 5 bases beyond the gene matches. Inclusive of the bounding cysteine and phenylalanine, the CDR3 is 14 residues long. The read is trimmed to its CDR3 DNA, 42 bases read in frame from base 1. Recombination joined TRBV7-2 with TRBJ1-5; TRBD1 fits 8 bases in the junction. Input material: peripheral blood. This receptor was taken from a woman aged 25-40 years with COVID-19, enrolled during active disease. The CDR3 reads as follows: CASSSWTGSQPQHF. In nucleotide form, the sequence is TGTGCCAGCAGCTCATGGACAGGGAGTCAGCCCCAGCATTTT.